This entry features one TCR beta chain sequence. What it binds is unknown. The germline V gene has CDR1 SGHTA and CDR2 FQGNSA. J was trimmed by 0 bases and V by 6 bases; bases with no gene match: 10. The length of the CDR3 is 17 residues. The sample belongs to a study of T cells in Graves' hyperthyroidism and ophthalmopathy. Study findings and constraints: The model identified upcoming ophthalmopathy a median approximately 6.5 months ahead of onset.

Researchers took RNA transcripts and amplified the TCR beta CDR3 regions from them. The HTBI primer set was used in a first-round RT-PCR of the TCR CDR3. Each CDR3 protein is one row after TCRdb ran MiXCR on the multiplex PCR reads. The sample lists fewer than 800,000 distinct CDR3 sequences; about 16% were seen once. An absence of ophthalmopathy progression within 18 months meant stable Graves' hyperthyroidism. Exclusions: uncontrolled infection, other autoimmune disease, pregnancy, lactation. Every diagnosis used clinical symptoms, serum thyroxine and TRAb, thyroid ultrasound and orbital computed tomography.

What was sequenced was blood. The chain carries TRBV7-2 and TRBJ2-5; TRBD2 aligns across 10 bases. The TCR originated in a man between 18 and 29 years old with Graves' hyperthyroidism. This chain's CDR3 is CASSELGLAGDQETQYF. For the CDR3, the DNA is TGTGCCAGCAGTGAATTAGGGCTAGCGGGGGACCAAGAGACCCAGTACTTC.